This record concerns one T cell receptor beta chain sequence. This record comes from a study of blood T cell repertoires in COVID-19. This CDR3 comprises 15 residues. CDR1 and CDR2 (germline): KGHDR, SFDVKD. With 0 bases clipped from V and 5 bases from J, the junction kept 4 bases outside the gene matches. Assay used: immunoSEQ multiplex PCR; TCRdb lists only in-frame clones, some missing. The table records 200,000 to 250,000 clones, around 86% of them present only once. The TCR was taken from a woman between 70 and 85 years old with COVID-19, enrolled during active disease. This chain uses TRBV24-1 with TRBJ2-3; 7 bases match TRBD2. The sequencing input was peripheral blood. CDR3: CATSDLAGAGDTQYF. The CDR3 DNA reads TGTGCCACCAGTGATTTGGCGGGAGCAGGAGATACGCAGTATTTT.